The T cell receptor (beta chain) under discussion was sequenced for a study of blood T cell repertoires in COVID-19. Study overall: The United States, Italy and Spain were the sources of the acute and convalescent COVID-19 samples. In each case, the material was cDNA or gDNA derived from T cells, B-cell-depleted T cells, or PBMCs.

Germline V gene lookup returns CDR1 MNHNY and CDR2 SVGAGI (reference sequence). The CDR3 loop spans 14 amino acids. V shed 7 bases, J shed 3 bases, and the junction held 2 bases outside the gene matches. As processed by the authors: Reference gene primer amplification yielded estimated nucleated cell counts. Data came from immunoSEQ multiplex PCR; TCRdb stores just in-frame clones and leaves some out. The V and J calls and clone size were taken over from that table, and D and trimming were inferred from the DNA. The sample has approximately 70,000 clones; about 86% are singletons. This receptor was taken from a woman aged 60-75 years with acute or convalescent COVID-19. The source material was peripheral blood. V usage is TRBV6-6 and J usage is TRBJ2-1; 11 bases fit TRBD2. This CDR3 is CASTLAGGYNEQFF. As DNA, the CDR3 is TGTGCCAGCACGCTAGCGGGGGGCTACAATGAGCAGTTCTTC.